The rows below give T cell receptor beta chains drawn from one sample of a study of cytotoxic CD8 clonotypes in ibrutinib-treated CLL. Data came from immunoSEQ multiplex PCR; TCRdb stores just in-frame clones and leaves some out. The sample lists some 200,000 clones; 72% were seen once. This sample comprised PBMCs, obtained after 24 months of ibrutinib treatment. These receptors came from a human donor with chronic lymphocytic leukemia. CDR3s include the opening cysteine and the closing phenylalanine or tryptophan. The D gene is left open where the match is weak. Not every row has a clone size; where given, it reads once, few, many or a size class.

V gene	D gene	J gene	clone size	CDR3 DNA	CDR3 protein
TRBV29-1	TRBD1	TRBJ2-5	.	TGCAGCGTGGCGACAGGGGGCGCGTGGGAGACCCAGTACTTC	CSVATGGAWETQYF
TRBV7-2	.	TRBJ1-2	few	TGTGCCAGCAGCCGCGCGACAGAATCTAACTATGGCTACACCTTC	CASSRATESNYGYTF
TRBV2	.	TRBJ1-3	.	TGTGCCAGCAGCGCCGACAGGCCCTCTGGAAACACCATATATTTT	CASSADRPSGNTIYF
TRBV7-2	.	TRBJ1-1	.	TGTGCCAGCAGCTTAGCAGATGAAGCTTTCTTT	CASSLADEAFF
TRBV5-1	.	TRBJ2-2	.	TGCGCCAGCAGCTTGGTCAGGGGAGGCGGGGCCGGGGAGCTGTTTTTT	CASSLVRGGGAGELFF
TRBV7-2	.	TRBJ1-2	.	TGTGCCAGCAGCCGGGAGGGGACGGCGGCCTCCTCTCTTTATGGCTACACCTTC	CASSREGTAASSLYGYTF
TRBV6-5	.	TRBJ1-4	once	TGTGCCAGCAGTTACTCGATTCCGGGGGCAGGGGAAAAACTGTTTTTT	CASSYSIPGAGEKLFF
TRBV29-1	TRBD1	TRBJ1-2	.	TGCAGCGTTGAAGTGGGGACAGGGGCATTCTATGGCTACACCTTC	CSVEVGTGAFYGYTF
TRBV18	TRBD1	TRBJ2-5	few	TGTGCCAGTCGGACAGGAGCCCCTCAAGAGACCCAGTACTTC	CASRTGAPQETQYF
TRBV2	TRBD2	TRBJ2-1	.	TGTGCCACCGTAGCGGGAGGGCTCTACAATGAGCAGTTCTTC	CATVAGGLYNEQFF
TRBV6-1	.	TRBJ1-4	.	TGTGCCAGCAGTGAGTTGGAGCCCATGGGTCCGACTAATGAAAAACTGTTTTTT	CASSELEPMGPTNEKLFF
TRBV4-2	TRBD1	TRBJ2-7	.	TGTGCCAGCAGCCAAGGAGGGACAGGGGAGGTTGAGCAGTACTTC	CASSQGGTGEVEQYF
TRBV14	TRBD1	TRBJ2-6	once	TGTGCCAGCAGCCGTTCACCGGGACAGGCCGAAGGGGCCAACGTCCTGACTTTC	CASSRSPGQAEGANVLTF
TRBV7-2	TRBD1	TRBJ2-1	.	TGTGCCAGCAGCTTAGCCCTACAGGGGGCAGAGGTAATGTTCTTC	CASSLALQGAEVMFF
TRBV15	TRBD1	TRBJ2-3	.	TGTGCCACCAGCAGAGTCCCCCAGGACAGGGTTTTTAAAACAGATACGCAGTATTTT	CATSRVPQDRVFKTDTQYF
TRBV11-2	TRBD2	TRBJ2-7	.	TGTGCCAGCAGCCTATCTCTAGCGGGTTCAACCTACGAGCAGTACTTC	CASSLSLAGSTYEQYF
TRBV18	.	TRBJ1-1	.	TGTGCCAGCTCACGAGGGGTAGGGTACACTGAAGCTTTCTTT	CASSRGVGYTEAFF
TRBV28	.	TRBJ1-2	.	TGTGCCAGCAGAAGCGACAGTCTCTATGGCTACACCTTC	CASRSDSLYGYTF
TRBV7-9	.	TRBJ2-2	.	TGTGCCAGCAGCCCAACGACTAGGTCGAACACCGGGGAGCTGTTTTTT	CASSPTTRSNTGELFF
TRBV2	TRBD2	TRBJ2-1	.	TGTGCCATCGGCGGGAGGTCAACACATGAGCAGTTCTTC	CAIGGRSTHEQFF